Listed here are 22 T cell receptor beta chains from one sample, sequenced in a study of T cell responses to AZD1222 COVID-19 vaccine. TCRdb keeps only in-frame clones here, not all; method: immunoSEQ multiplex PCR. The top ten clones hold roughly 1.6% of a sample with about 120,000 clones, 85% to 95% of them seen once. Material: peripheral blood, obtained 28 days after the second AZD1222 dose. The source of these receptors is an adult who received the AZD1222 COVID-19 vaccine.

The V and J genes are TRBV7-3 and TRBJ1-1; D is perhaps TRBD1 (5 bases). From germline, CDR1 is SGHTA and CDR2 FQGTGA. The V gene lost 3 bases and the J gene lost 1 base, with 6 bases spanning the gap. The CDR3 contains 13 residues. CDR3 sequence: CASSFGGNTEAFF. For the CDR3, the DNA is TGTGCCAGCAGCTTCGGGGGGAACACTGAAGCTTTCTTT.

The chain carries TRBV3-1 (or the pseudogene TRBV3-2) and TRBJ1-2; D ambiguous. Germline V gene data show CDR1 as LGHDT and CDR2 as YNNKEL (reference sequence). The CDR3 covers 14 residues. The V gene lost 0 bases and the J gene lost 7 bases, with 12 bases spanning the gap. CDR3 sequence reads: CASSQDPKMSGYTF. Written as DNA, the CDR3 is TGTGCCAGCAGCCAAGACCCCAAGATGAGTGGCTACACCTTC.

The chain employs TRBV7-2 and TRBJ1-3; unclear D gene. The V and J ends lost 2 bases and 2 bases respectively, with 13 bases between them. Germline V CDR1 and CDR2: SGHTA, FQGNSA. The CDR3 runs to 16 residues. This CDR3 is CASSLRAGDPGNTIYF. The CDR3 nucleotides are TGTGCCAGCAGCTTAAGGGCCGGGGATCCTGGAAACACCATATATTTT.

The rearrangement uses TRBV5-1 and TRBJ2-5; TRBD1 aligns across 11 bases. With 2 bases clipped from V and 5 bases from J, the junction kept 8 bases outside the gene matches. The CDR3 length is 16 residues. CDR1 and CDR2 (germline): SGHRS, YFSETQ. CDR3: CASSFAGQGAYETQYF. In nucleotides, the CDR3 is TGCGCCAGCAGCTTCGCCGGACAGGGGGCTTATGAGACCCAGTACTTC.

The chain links TRBV25-1 to TRBJ1-1; D is perhaps TRBD1 (5 bases). The germline gives CDR1 MGHDK, CDR2 SYGVNS. The length of the CDR3 is 16 residues. V lost 4 bases to trimming and J lost 0 bases, with 15 bases between them. CDR3 coding DNA: TGTGCCAGCAGTGGCTCCTTAGGGGTTATGAACACTGAAGCTTTCTTT. Translation: CASSGSLGVMNTEAFF.

The chain is built from TRBV25-1 and TRBJ1-3; possible D gene TRBD1, 5 bases. The CDR3 has 16 residues. CDR1 MGHDK and CDR2 SYGVNS come from the germline V gene. Trimming took off 5 bases at V and 0 bases at J, with 14 bases between the two ends. The CDR3 nucleotides read TGTGCCAGCAGTCAAGGGGCAGCCGACTCTGGAAACACCATATATTTT. Translated: CASSQGAADSGNTIYF.

The V call is TRBV3-1 (or the pseudogene TRBV3-2), the J call TRBJ1-4, with D perhaps matching TRBD1 (5 bases). Germline V gene lookup returns CDR1 LGHDT and CDR2 YNNKEL (reference sequence). The CDR3 is made up of 14 amino acids. V was shortened by 1 base and J by 4 bases, with 7 bases between the two germline ends. DNA for the CDR3: TGTGCCAGCAGCCAAGCAGGACATAATGAAAAACTGTTTTTT. This encodes CASSQAGHNEKLFF.

The genes are TRBV2 and TRBJ1-4; D not certain. The CDR3 extends over 11 amino acids. The V end lost 7 bases, the J end lost 7 bases, and 7 bases lay between the germline ends. CDR1 and CDR2 from the germline V gene are SNHLY and FYNNEI. The DNA for the CDR3 is TGTGCCAGCAAGGGAGTTGAAAAACTGTTTTTT. It codes for CASKGVEKLFF.

The chain is built from TRBV3-1 (or the pseudogene TRBV3-2) and TRBJ2-1, with D hard to call. Germline V gene sequence: CDR1 LGHDT, CDR2 YNNKEL (reference sequence). Between the trimmed V and J ends, which lost 3 bases and 8 bases, there was a span of 14 bases. This CDR3 is 14 amino acids long. DNA of the CDR3: TGTGCCAGCAGCCATTCAAAGTCGTTCGATGAGCAGTTCTTC. Its protein product is CASSHSKSFDEQFF.

This chain uses TRBV7-9 with TRBJ1-4; TRBD1 might be the D (6 bases). The CDR3 extends over 15 amino acids. The ends were cut back, 5 bases at V and 2 bases at J, with 12 bases in the middle. CDR1 and CDR2 (germline): SEHNR, FQNEAQ (reference sequence). CDR3 DNA: TGTGCCAGCAGCCGGGGGGCGGCGACTAATGAAAAACTGTTTTTT. Residues: CASSRGAATNEKLFF. The variable domain in full, completed from reference TRBV7-9 and TRBJ1-4, reads DTGVSQNPRHKITKRGQNVTFRCDPISEHNRLYWYRQTLGQGPEFLTYFQNEAQLEKSRLLSDRFSAERPKGSFSTLEIQRTEQGDSAMYLCASSRGAATNEKLFFGSGTQLSVL.

This chain uses TRBV2 with TRBJ1-5; no reliable D call. V dropped 3 bases and J dropped 5 bases, with 8 bases sitting between them. Germline V lookup: CDR1 SNHLY, CDR2 FYNNEI. The CDR3 is 13 residues long. The CDR3 protein is CASSDAGDQPQHF. For the CDR3, the DNA is TGTGCCAGCAGTGATGCTGGGGATCAGCCCCAGCATTTT. Supplemented by reference TRBV2 and TRBJ1-5, the full variable domain reads EPEVTQTPSHQVTQMGQEVILRCVPISNHLYFYWYRQILGQKVEFLVSFYNNEISEKSEIFDDQFSVERPDGSNFTLKIRSTKLEDSAMYFCASSDAGDQPQHFGDGTRLSIL.

The rearrangement joins TRBV9 to TRBJ2-1; TRBD2 aligns across 7 bases. This CDR3 comprises 15 residues. The J segment lost 0 bases and the V segment lost 3 bases, leaving 3 bases of the junction unmatched. Germline CDR1 and CDR2: SGDLS and YYNGEE. CDR3: CASSASGDSYNEQFF. DNA of the CDR3: TGTGCCAGCAGCGCTAGCGGAGACTCCTACAATGAGCAGTTCTTC.

V and J are TRBV5-1 and TRBJ1-4, with 7 positions matching TRBD1. Germline CDR1 SGHRS, CDR2 YFSETQ. This CDR3 has 15 amino acids. V trimming: 0 bases; J trimming: 8 bases; junction bases outside the gene matches: 7. CDR3 DNA sequence: TGCGCCAGCAGCTTGGAGACAGGGAGAGGGGAAAAACTGTTTTTT. Translated: CASSLETGRGEKLFF.

The V and J genes are TRBV18 and TRBJ1-3, with D uncertain. The V gene's germline CDR1 is KGHSH and CDR2 LQKENI. V was trimmed by 6 bases and J by 0 bases, leaving 12 bases between them. CDR3 length: 15 amino acids. The CDR3 sequence: CASSSGLRSGNTIYF. The CDR3 DNA reads TGTGCCAGCTCTTCCGGGTTACGCTCTGGAAACACCATATATTTT.

Only one count was recorded for this clone. The chain links TRBV29-1 to TRBJ1-5, with no clear D. V gave up 5 bases and J gave up 1 base, with 9 bases separating them. CDR1 is SQVTM and CDR2 is ANQGSEA in the germline V gene. The CDR3 covers 13 residues. CDR3 DNA sequence: TGCAGCGTTCTGACTTCCAGCAATCAGCCCCAGCATTTT. Its protein is CSVLTSSNQPQHF.

Here the CDR3 DNA reads TGTGCCAGCAGCCCAGTAGCGGGGACATACATTAATTCACCCCTCCACTTT. Translated, it gives CASSPVAGTYINSPLHF. The genes are TRBV11-2 and TRBJ1-6, with a weak D call TRBD1 (6 bases). The CDR3 runs 17 residues. The V gene's germline CDR1 is SGHAT and CDR2 FQNNGV. The V gene lost 5 bases and the J gene lost 6 bases, with 20 bases spanning the gap.

The rearrangement joins TRBV5-1 to TRBJ2-7, with D possibly matching TRBD1 (5 bases). Germline lookup yields CDR1 SGHRS and CDR2 YFSETQ. The CDR3 extends over 15 amino acids. Trimming pared 0 bases from V and 0 bases from J, leaving 10 bases between. Here the CDR3 DNA reads TGCGCCAGCAGCTTGGTCCCAGGGCCCTCCTACGAGCAGTACTTC. This translates into CASSLVPGPSYEQYF.

This chain uses TRBV19 with TRBJ1-6; 10 bases agree with TRBD1. The CDR3 runs to 17 residues. Germline V gene data show CDR1 as LNHDA and CDR2 as SQIVND (reference sequence). V lost 9 bases, J lost 5 bases, and 13 bases stayed unmatched. The DNA for the CDR3 is TGTGCCAGCGCGCGGTCCGGGACAGGGGTAAATAATTCACCCCTCCACTTT. It is translated as CASARSGTGVNNSPLHF.

This chain uses TRBV30 with TRBJ2-5; D is unclear. V was trimmed by 2 bases and J by 3 bases, leaving 13 bases between them. The CDR3 length is 14 residues. From germline, CDR1 is GTSNPN and CDR2 SVGIG (reference sequence). This chain's CDR3 is CAWSPPDLKETQYF. CDR3 bases: TGTGCCTGGAGTCCTCCTGACCTAAAAGAGACCCAGTACTTC.

This rearrangement joins TRBV14 to TRBJ1-6; weak D call: TRBD1 (5 bases). Germline CDR1 and CDR2: SGHDN and FVKESK. Deletions cut 1 base from V and 1 base from J, with 11 bases between. The CDR3 totals 17 residues. CDR3 protein: CASSQVGAGSYNSPLHF. In DNA form, the CDR3 reads TGTGCCAGCAGCCAAGTAGGGGCAGGTTCCTATAATTCACCCCTCCACTTT.

The chain has TRBV7-3 and TRBJ1-5; D unclear. The V gene lost 1 base and the J gene lost 7 bases, with 8 bases spanning the gap. CDR1 and CDR2 (germline): SGHTA, FQGTGA. This CDR3 region has 13 residues. The CDR3 DNA is TGTGCCAGCAGCTTAAATACGGGGCAGCCCCAGCATTTT. Amino acid sequence: CASSLNTGQPQHF.

This chain links TRBV29-1 with TRBJ1-1, with D possibly TRBD1 on 5 matching bases. Germline CDR1 SQVTM, CDR2 ANQGSEA. The germline V and J ends were trimmed by 7 bases and 3 bases, with 18 bases remaining between them. CDR3 size: 14 residues. Here the CDR3 DNA reads TGCAGCGGAACCAGGCGGGGGTTGTACACTGAAGCTTTCTTT. Its translation is CSGTRRGLYTEAFF.